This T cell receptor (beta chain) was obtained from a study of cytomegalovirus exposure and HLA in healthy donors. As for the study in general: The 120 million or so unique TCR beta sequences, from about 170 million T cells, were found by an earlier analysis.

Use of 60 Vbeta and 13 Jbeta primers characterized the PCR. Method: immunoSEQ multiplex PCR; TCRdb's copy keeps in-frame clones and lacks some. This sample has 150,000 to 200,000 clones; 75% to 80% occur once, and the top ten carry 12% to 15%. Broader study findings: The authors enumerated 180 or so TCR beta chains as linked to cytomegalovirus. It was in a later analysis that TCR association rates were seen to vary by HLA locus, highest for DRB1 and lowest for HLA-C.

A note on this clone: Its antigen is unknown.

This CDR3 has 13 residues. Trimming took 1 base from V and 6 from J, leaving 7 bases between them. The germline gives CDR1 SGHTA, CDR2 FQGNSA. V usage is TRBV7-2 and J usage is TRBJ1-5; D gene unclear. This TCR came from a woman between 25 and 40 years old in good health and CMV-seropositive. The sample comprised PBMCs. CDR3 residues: CASSLGGFQPQHF. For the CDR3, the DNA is TGTGCCAGCAGCTTAGGCGGGTTTCAGCCCCAGCATTTT.